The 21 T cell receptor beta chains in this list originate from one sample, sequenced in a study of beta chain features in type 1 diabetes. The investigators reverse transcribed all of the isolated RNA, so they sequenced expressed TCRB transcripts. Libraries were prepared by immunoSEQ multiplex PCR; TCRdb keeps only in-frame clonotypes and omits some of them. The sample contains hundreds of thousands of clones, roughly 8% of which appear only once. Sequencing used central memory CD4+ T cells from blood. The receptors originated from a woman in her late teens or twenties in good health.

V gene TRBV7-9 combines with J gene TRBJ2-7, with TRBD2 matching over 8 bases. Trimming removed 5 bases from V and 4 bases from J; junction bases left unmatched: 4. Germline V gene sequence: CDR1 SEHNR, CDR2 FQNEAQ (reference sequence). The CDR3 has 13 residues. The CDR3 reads CASSHSGIYEQYF. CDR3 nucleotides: TGTGCCAGCAGCCATAGCGGGATTTACGAGCAGTACTTC. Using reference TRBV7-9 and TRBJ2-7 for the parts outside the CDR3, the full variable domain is DTGVSQNPRHKITKRGQNVTFRCDPISEHNRLYWYRQTLGQGPEFLTYFQNEAQLEKSRLLSDRFSAERPKGSFSTLEIQRTEQGDSAMYLCASSHSGIYEQYFGPGTRLTVT.

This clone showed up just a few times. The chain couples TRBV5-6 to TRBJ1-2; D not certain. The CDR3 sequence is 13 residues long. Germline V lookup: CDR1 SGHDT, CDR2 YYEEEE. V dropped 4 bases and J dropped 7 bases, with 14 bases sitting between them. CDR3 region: CASSPSGSGGYTF. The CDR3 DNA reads TGTGCCAGCAGCCCGTCGGGCTCGGGTGGCTACACCTTC.

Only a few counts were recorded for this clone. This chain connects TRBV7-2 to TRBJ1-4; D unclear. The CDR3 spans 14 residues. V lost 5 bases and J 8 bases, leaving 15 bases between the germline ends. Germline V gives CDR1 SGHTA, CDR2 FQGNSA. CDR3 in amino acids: CASSPTRVGEKLFF. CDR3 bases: TGTGCCAGCAGCCCGACACGGGTAGGGGAAAAACTGTTTTTT.

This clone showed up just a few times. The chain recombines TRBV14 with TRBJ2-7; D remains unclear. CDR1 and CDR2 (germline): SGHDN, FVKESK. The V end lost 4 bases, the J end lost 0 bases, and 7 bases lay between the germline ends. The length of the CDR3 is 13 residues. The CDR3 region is CASSRGNSYEQYF. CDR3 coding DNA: TGTGCCAGCAGCCGCGGCAACTCCTACGAGCAGTACTTC.

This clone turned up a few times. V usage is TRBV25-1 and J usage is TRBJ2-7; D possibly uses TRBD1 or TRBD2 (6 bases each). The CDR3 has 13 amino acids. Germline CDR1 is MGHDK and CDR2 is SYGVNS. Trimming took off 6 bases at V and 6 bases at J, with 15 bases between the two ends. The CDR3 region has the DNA TGTGCCAGCAGACGAGGAGGGGGTCTCGAGCAGTACTTC. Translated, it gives CASRRGGGLEQYF.

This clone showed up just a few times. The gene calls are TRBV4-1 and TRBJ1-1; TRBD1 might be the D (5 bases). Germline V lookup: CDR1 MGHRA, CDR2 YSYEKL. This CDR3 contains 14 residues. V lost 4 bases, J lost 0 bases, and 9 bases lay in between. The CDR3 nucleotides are TGCGCCAGCAGCCCCGGACACTTGAACACTGAAGCTTTCTTT. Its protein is CASSPGHLNTEAFF.

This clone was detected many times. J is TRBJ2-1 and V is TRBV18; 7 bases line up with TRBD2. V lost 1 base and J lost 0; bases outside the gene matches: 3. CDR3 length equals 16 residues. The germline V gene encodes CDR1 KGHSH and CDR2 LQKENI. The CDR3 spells CASSPRAGDSYNEQFF. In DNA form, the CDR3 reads TGTGCCAGCTCACCACGCGCGGGGGACTCCTACAATGAGCAGTTCTTC. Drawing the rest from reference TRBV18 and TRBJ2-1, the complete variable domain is NAGVMQNPRHLVRRRGQEARLRCSPMKGHSHVYWYRQLPEEGLKFMVYLQKENIIDESGMPKERFSAEFPKEGPSILRIQQVVRGDSAAYFCASSPRAGDSYNEQFFGPGTRLTVL.

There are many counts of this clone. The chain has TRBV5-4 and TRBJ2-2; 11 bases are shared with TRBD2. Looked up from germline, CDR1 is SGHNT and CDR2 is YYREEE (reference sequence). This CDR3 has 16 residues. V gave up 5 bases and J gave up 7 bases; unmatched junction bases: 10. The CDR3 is CASSFRTSGPGGELFF. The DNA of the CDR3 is TGTGCCAGCAGTTTTAGGACTAGCGGGCCCGGCGGGGAGCTGTTTTTT.

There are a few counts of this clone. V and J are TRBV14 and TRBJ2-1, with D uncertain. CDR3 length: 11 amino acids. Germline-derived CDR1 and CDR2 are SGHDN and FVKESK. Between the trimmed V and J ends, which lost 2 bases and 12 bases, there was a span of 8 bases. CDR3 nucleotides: TGTGCCAGCAGCCAACACGAGAGGCAGTTCTTC. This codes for CASSQHERQFF.

In DNA form, the CDR3 reads TGTGCCAGCAGTTACTCGGTTCAGGGCGGGATTCAGTACTTC. Residues: CASSYSVQGGIQYF. The rearrangement uses TRBV6-5 and TRBJ2-4; D is tentatively TRBD1 or TRBD2 (5 bases each). Trimming cost V 0 bases and J 10 bases, with 13 bases left between them. Germline-derived CDR1 and CDR2 are MNHEY and SVGAGI. CDR3 length: 14 amino acids.

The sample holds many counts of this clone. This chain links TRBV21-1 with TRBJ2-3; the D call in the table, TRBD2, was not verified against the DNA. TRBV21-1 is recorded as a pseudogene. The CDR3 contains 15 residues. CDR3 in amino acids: CATNGIGRAADTQYF. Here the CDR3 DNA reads TGTGCCACTAACGGGATCGGGAGGGCCGCGGATACGCAGTATTTT.

The CDR3 sequence is CSVRRTYGYTF. As DNA, the CDR3 is TGCAGCGTACGCCGTACCTATGGCTACACCTTC. The chain joins TRBV29-1 to TRBJ1-2, with D uncertain. The CDR3 totals 11 residues. V was trimmed by 6 bases and J by 4 bases, leaving 9 bases between them. CDR1 and CDR2 from the germline V gene are SQVTM and ANQGSEA.

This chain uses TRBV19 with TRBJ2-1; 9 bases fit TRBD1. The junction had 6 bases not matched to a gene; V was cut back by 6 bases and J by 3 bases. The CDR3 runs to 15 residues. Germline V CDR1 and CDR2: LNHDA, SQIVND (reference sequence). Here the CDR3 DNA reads TGTGCCAGTAGGGCCGGGACAGGGCTCTACAATGAGCAGTTCTTC. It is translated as CASRAGTGLYNEQFF.

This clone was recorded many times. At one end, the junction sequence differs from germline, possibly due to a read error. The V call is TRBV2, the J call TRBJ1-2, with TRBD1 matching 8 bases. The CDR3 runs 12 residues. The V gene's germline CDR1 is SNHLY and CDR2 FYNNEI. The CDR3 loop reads CASRPGTGAVSF. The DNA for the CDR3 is TGTGCCAGCAGACCAGGGACAGGAGCAGTCTCCTTC.

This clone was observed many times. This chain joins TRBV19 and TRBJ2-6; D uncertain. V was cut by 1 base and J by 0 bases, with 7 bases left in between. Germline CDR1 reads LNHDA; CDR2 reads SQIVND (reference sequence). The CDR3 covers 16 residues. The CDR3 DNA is TGTGCCAGTAGTATAGCCACAGCCTCTGGGGCCAACGTCCTGACTTTC. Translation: CASSIATASGANVLTF.

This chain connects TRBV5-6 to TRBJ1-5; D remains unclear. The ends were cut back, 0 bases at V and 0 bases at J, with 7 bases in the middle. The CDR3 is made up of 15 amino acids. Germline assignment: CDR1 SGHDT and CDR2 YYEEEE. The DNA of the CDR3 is TGTGCCAGCAGCTTGGACAGCGATAGCAATCAGCCCCAGCATTTT. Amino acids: CASSLDSDSNQPQHF.

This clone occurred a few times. DNA of the CDR3: TGTGCCAGCAGTGTAAACACTAACACAGATACGCAGTATTTT. The encoded protein is CASSVNTNTDTQYF. The V call is TRBV2, the J call TRBJ2-3; D call uncertain. The CDR3 covers 14 residues. Trimming pared 4 bases from V and 2 bases from J, leaving 10 bases between. The germline V gene encodes CDR1 SNHLY and CDR2 FYNNEI.

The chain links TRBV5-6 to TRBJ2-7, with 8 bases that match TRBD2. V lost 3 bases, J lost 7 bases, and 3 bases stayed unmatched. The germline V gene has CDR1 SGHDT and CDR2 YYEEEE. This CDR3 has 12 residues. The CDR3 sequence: CASSSVAGEQYF. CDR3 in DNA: TGTGCCAGCAGCTCAGTAGCGGGAGAGCAGTACTTC.

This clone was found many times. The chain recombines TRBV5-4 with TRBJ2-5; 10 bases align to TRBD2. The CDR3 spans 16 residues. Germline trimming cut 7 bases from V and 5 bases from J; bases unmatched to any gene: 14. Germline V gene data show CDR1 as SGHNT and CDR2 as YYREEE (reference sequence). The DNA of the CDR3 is TGTGCCAGCCTAAACGGGGCTAGCGGGAGTAGGGAGACCCAGTACTTC. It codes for CASLNGASGSRETQYF. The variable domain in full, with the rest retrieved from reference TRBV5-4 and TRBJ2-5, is ETGVTQSPTHLIKTRGQQVTLRCSSQSGHNTVSWYQQALGQGPQFIFQYYREEENGRGNFPPRFSGLQFPNYSSELNVNALELDDSALYLCASLNGASGSRETQYFGPGTRLLVL.

The CDR3 here is CASSNSGRDYEQYF. The CDR3 nucleotides are TGTGCCAGCAGCAATAGCGGGAGAGACTACGAGCAGTACTTC. The chain is built from TRBV6-5 and TRBJ2-7; 9 bases are shared with TRBD2. J lost 3 bases, V lost 6 bases, and 6 bases had no gene match. The CDR3 extends over 14 amino acids. CDR1 is MNHEY, CDR2 SVGAGI, per germline.

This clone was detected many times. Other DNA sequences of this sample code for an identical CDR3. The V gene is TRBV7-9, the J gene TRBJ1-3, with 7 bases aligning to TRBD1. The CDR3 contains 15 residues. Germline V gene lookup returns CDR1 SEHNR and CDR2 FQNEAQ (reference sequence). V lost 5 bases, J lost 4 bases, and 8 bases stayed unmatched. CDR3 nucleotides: TGTGCCAGCAGCCCCAGGGGGTCATCAGGAAACACCATATATTTT. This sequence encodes CASSPRGSSGNTIYF.